This TCR beta chain comes out of a study of CD8 T cells in ankylosing spondylitis. As to this clonotype: Its matching antigen is unknown.

Study-wide points: Disease-linked clones displayed a CD8+ phenotype and appeared relatively rarely in peripheral blood. Among TCR beta sequences, a motif of under ten highly homologous variants appeared characteristic of ankylosing spondylitis blood.

CDR3 length: 15 residues. The germline gives CDR1 MGHDK, CDR2 SYGVNS. Unmatched junction bases numbered 5, after V lost 4 bases and J lost 5 bases. Libraries of TCR beta came from quantitative 5'-RACE with molecular barcodes. TCRdb used MiXCR to reprocess the 5' RACE reads, holding one entry per CDR3 protein. This sample has 250,000 to 300,000 distinct CDR3 sequences, with over 15% found just once. The rearrangement links TRBV25-1 to TRBJ2-2, with 9 bases that match TRBD1. The source material was blood, either unsorted or a sorted T cell fraction (not recorded which). This clonotype originated in a male donor with ankylosing spondylitis or in good health (not recorded which). The CDR3 DNA is TGTGCCAGCAGTGTACAGGGGGCGCTGACCGGGGAGCTGTTTTTT. It is translated as CASSVQGALTGELFF.